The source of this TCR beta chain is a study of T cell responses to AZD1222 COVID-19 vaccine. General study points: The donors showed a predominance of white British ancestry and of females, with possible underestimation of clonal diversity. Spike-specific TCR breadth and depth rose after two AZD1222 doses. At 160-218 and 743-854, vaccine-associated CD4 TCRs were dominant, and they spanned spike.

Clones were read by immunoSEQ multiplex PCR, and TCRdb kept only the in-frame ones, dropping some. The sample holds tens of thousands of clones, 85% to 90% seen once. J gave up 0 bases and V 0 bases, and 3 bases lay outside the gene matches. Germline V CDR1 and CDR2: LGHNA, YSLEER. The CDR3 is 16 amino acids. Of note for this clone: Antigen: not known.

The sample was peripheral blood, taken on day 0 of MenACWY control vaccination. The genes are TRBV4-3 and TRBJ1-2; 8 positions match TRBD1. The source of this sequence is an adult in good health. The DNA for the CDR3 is TGCGCCAGCAGCCAAGATTACAGGGGGACTAACTATGGCTACACCTTC. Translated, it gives CASSQDYRGTNYGYTF.